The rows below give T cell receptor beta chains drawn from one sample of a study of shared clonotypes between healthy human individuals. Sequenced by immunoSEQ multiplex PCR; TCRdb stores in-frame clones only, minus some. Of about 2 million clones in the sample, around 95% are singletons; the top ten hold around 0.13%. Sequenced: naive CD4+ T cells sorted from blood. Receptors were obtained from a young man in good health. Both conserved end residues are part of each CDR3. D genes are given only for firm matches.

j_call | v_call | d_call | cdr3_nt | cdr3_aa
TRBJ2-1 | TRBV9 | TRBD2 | TGTGCCAGCAGCGTTTTCGGGGGGAATTACAATGAGCAGTTCTTC | CASSVFGGNYNEQFF
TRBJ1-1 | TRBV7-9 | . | TGTGCCAGCAGCTTAGGGTATGCAGGGAACACTGAAGCTTTCTTT | CASSLGYAGNTEAFF
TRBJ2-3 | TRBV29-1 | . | TGCAGCGCCCTAGGCGGCGGCACAGATACGCAGTATTTT | CSALGGGTDTQYF
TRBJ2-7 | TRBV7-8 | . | TGTGCCAGCAGCTTAAGCAGGTGGGGCTCCTACGAGCAGTACTTC | CASSLSRWGSYEQYF
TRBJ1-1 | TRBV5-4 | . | TGTGCCAGCAGCGTCCAGAGGGCTGAAGCTTTCTTT | CASSVQRAEAFF
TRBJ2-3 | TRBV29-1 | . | TGCAGCGTTGAAGATCTTTACCCGAGTGGCACAGATACGCAGTATTTT | CSVEDLYPSGTDTQYF
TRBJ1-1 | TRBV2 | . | TGTGCCAGCAGCTCCCGGGGAGGGATGAACACTGAAGCTTTCTTT | CASSSRGGMNTEAFF
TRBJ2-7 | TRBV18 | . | TGTGCCAGCTCTCCTATCCACCCGGGGGCCTACGAGCAGTACTTC | CASSPIHPGAYEQYF
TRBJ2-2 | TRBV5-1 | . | TGCGCCAGCAGGAGCGCGGGCGGGGACACCGGGGAGCTGTTTTTT | CASRSAGGDTGELFF
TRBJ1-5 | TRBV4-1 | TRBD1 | TGCGCCAGCAGCCAAGACTCGACAGGGGGCTGGCAGCCCCAGCATTTT | CASSQDSTGGWQPQHF
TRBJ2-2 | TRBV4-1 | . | TGCGCCAGCAGCCAAGTTGGGATTGTTACCGGGGAGCTGTTTTTT | CASSQVGIVTGELFF
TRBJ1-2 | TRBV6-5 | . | TGTGCCAGCAGTTACTCCGACAGGATGGGGAATGGCTACACCTTC | CASSYSDRMGNGYTF
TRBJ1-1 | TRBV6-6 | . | TGTGCCAGCAGCCACACTCTGGGAACAGGGAGCACTGAAGCTTTCTTT | CASSHTLGTGSTEAFF
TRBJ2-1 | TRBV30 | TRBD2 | TGTGCCTGGAGCAAAGTTAGGACTAGCGGATACAATGAGCAGTTCTTC | CAWSKVRTSGYNEQFF